This TCR beta chain was captured in a study of blood T cell repertoires in COVID-19. Study as a whole: PBMCs, B-cell-depleted T cells, or T cells provided the cDNA or gDNA that made up the material.

In the original processing: It was from reference gene primer amplification that nucleated cell counts were estimated. Assay: immunoSEQ multiplex PCR; the TCRdb copy retains only in-frame clones and omits some. For V, J and clone size, that table is used; D and trimming come from the DNA. The sample consists of about 59,000 clones, roughly 80% of them appearing once. J was trimmed by 2 bases and V by 6 bases; bases with no gene match: 3. Germline V gives CDR1 MNHEY, CDR2 SVGEGT. CDR3 length: 15 amino acids. This clone showed up just once. Sequencing was carried out using peripheral blood. The rearrangement links TRBV6-2 or TRBV6-3 to TRBJ2-2, with 10 bases aligning to TRBD2. The receptor's source is a woman aged 45-65 years with active or convalescent COVID-19. In DNA, the CDR3 is TGTGCCAGCAGCCTAGCGGGAGAAAACACCGGGGAGCTGTTTTTT. Protein: CASSLAGENTGELFF.